The TCR beta chain under discussion was sequenced for a study of vaccination and CD4 T cells after COVID-19. The wider study: At a median approximately 100 days (range 35 to 161) after diagnosis, post-COVID samples were drawn. Study results and caveats: Analysis covered relatively few convalescent patients and lacked any early post-infection timepoints.

This clonotype has just one count. What it binds is unknown. Sample treatment: approximately 9-day PBMC culture with coronavirus spike peptide pools or control peptides (ViraFEST assay). Cultured CD4+ T-cell DNA underwent Oncomine TCR Beta short-read sequencing. TCRdb re-called the PCR reads with MiXCR, one entry per CDR3 protein. Of some 21,000 distinct CDR3 sequences in the sample, under 65% are singletons; the top ten hold about 14%. This CDR3 has 18 amino acids. Germline assignment: CDR1 SGHNT and CDR2 YYREEE (reference sequence). Trimming took 2 bases from V and 5 from J; bases not matched to a gene: 8.

This receptor was taken from a human donor who received a COVID-19 vaccine. Sequencing was performed on CD4+ T cells from blood, cultured in vitro, taken after SARS-CoV-2 vaccination. The V gene is TRBV5-4, the J gene TRBJ2-1, with 15 bases aligning to TRBD2. CDR3 coding DNA: TGTGCCAGCAGCTTTCCGGGACTAGCGGGGGGACGGAACAATGAGCAGTTCTTC. Its protein product is CASSFPGLAGGRNNEQFF.